This TCR beta chain was observed in a study of T cells in Graves' hyperthyroidism and ophthalmopathy. Study-wide context: Any treatment followed the collection of peripheral blood at initial diagnosis.

Under 3 months was the duration of disease in ophthalmopathy patients, who also had a Clinical Activity Score of at least 3 and a NOSPECS grade of at least 4. The V gene's germline CDR1 is SGHAT and CDR2 FQNNGV. V lost 5 bases to trimming and J lost 0 bases; unmatched junction nucleotides: 8. This CDR3 has 18 residues. Regions amplified from RNA transcripts were the TCR beta CDR3 regions. During a first-round RT-PCR of the TCR CDR3, the HTBI primer set was used. MiXCR, run by TCRdb on the multiplex PCR reads, gives a single entry per CDR3 protein. This sample has about 530,000 distinct CDR3 sequences, with roughly 18% found just once. This clonotype was observed once.

This TCR derives from a woman under 30 with Graves' ophthalmopathy. This sequence joins TRBV11-2 and TRBJ2-3, with 13 bases lining up with TRBD2. Sequenced sample: blood. Here the CDR3 DNA reads TGTGCCAGCAGCCCCCCGGGACTAGCGGGAACTAGCACAGATACGCAGTATTTT. It is translated as CASSPPGLAGTSTDTQYF.